This section outlines one T cell receptor (beta chain) sequence together with its context. Antigen specificity is unknown. These data are taken from a study of CXCR3-negative and CXCR3-positive naive CD8 T cells. Study-wide results and caveats: Both naive subsets, CXCR3-negative and CXCR3-positive, displayed similar TRBV-TRBJ usage, unlike memory cells. Against CXCR3-negative naive cells, CXCR3-positive naive cells showed more hydrophobic TRB CDR3s. Partly lower CXCR3 expression followed cryopreservation, and most assays relied on fresh PBMCs.

Among CD8+ T cells, naive ones were CD45RO-CCR7+CD27+CD95-. There are 15 residues in the CDR3. Germline loops: CDR1 MNHNY, CDR2 SVGAGI (reference sequence). In preparing the TRB cDNA libraries, 5' RACE with UMI labels was used. No DNA is given; TCRdb re-called the 5' RACE reads and lists each CDR3 protein once. This sample's table reports approximately 130,000 distinct CDR3 sequences. The sequencing input was naive CXCR3+ CD8+ T cells from blood. As to subset: CD45RO-CCR7+CD27+CD95- naive CD8+ T cells expressing CXCR3 (TNR3+). The origin of this receptor is a human donor in good health. Some clones in this sample may be carry-over from other donors' samples. The genes are TRBV6-6 and TRBJ1-1; the D call from TCRdb, TRBD1, cannot be confirmed without DNA. The chain's CDR3 is CASSYLGQGDTEAFF.